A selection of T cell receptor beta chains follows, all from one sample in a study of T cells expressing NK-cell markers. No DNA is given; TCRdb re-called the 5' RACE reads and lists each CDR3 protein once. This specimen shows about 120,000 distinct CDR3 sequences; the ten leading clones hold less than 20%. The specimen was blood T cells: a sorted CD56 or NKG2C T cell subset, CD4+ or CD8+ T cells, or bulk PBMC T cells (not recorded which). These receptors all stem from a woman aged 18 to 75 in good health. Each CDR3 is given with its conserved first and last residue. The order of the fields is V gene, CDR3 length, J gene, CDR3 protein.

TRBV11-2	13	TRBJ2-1	CASREGSGNEQFF
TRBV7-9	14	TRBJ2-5	CASSFSPSEETQYF
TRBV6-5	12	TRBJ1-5	CASSPSREPQHF
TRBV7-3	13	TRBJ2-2	CASSSYYTGELFF
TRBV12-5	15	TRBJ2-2	CASGLVQGITGELFF
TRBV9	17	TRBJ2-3	CASSVVSGEAGIYTQYF
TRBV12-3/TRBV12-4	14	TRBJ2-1	CASTPGGGWNEQFF
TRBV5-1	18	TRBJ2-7	CASSLAPTDRALGYEQYF
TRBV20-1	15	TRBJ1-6	CSARVTGGESSPLHF
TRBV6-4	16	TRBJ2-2	CASSERQGAETGELFF
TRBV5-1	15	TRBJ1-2	CASSLETDNNYGYTF
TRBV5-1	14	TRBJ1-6	CASSPTGGNSPLHF
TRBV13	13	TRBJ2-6	CASSPEGANVLTF
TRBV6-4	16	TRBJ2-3	CASSPTSGGATDTQYF
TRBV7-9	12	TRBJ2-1	CASSNHYNEQFF
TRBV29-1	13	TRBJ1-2	CSVEGPGDYGYTF